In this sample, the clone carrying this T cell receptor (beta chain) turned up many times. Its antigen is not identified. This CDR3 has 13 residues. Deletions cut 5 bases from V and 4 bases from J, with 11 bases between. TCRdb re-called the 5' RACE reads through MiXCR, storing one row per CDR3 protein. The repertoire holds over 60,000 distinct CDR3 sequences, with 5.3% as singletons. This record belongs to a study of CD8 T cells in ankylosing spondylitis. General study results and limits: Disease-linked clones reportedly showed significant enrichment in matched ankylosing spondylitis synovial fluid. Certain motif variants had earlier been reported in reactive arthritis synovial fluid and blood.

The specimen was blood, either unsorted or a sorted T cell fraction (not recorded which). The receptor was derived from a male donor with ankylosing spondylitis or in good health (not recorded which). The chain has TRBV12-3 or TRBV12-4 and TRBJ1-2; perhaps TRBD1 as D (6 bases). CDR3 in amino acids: CASSPGAGYGYTF. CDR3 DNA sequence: TGTGCCAGCAGTCCAGGGGCGGGCTATGGCTACACCTTC.